What follows are 29 T cell receptor beta chains derived from one specimen sequenced in a study of cytomegalovirus exposure and HLA in healthy donors. PCR involved 60 Vbeta and 13 Jbeta primers. TCRdb's copy holds only in-frame clones and misses some; the assay was immunoSEQ multiplex PCR. This repertoire shows over 150,000 clones, roughly four fifths found once; its top ten account for approximately 2%. Sequences were obtained from PBMCs. These receptors all come from a woman under 30 in good health and CMV-seronegative.

This clone was observed a single time. The chain carries TRBV7-3 and TRBJ2-1; a weak D match, TRBD2 (6 bases). CDR1 and CDR2 from the germline V gene are SGHTA and FQGTGA. The length of the CDR3 is 17 residues. Trimming shortened V by 2 bases and J by 0 bases, and 14 bases separated the two germline ends. The CDR3 region is CASSLLGLSSSYNEQFF. CDR3 DNA: TGTGCCAGCAGCTTATTAGGACTATCCAGCTCCTACAATGAGCAGTTCTTC.

The V and J genes are TRBV19 and TRBJ1-5; D call uncertain. Germline V lookup: CDR1 LNHDA, CDR2 SQIVND (reference sequence). Between the trimmed V and J ends, which lost 5 bases and 0 bases, there was a span of 11 bases. The length of the CDR3 is 15 residues. The DNA of the CDR3 is TGTGCCAGTAGTCCTACGGGGTCTAGCAATCAGCCCCAGCATTTT. This sequence encodes CASSPTGSSNQPQHF.

The chain has TRBV6-6 and TRBJ2-7; maybe TRBD1 (6 bases). Germline V CDR1 and CDR2: MNHNY, SVGAGI (reference sequence). This CDR3 spans 13 amino acids. V shed 2 bases and J shed 3 bases, with 8 bases lying between them. The CDR3 DNA is TGTGCCAGCAGTTACCGACAGGACTACGAGCAGTACTTC. This gives the protein CASSYRQDYEQYF.

The gene calls are TRBV6-1 and TRBJ1-2; 8 bases agree with TRBD1. The CDR3 length is 15 residues. Germline lookup yields CDR1 MNHNS and CDR2 SASEGT. The V segment lost 4 bases and the J segment 2 bases; nucleotides outside the gene matches: 6. The CDR3 nucleotides are TGTGCCAGCAGTGTGGCGGGACAGGCGAACTATGGCTACACCTTC. Protein: CASSVAGQANYGYTF.

The rearrangement uses TRBV2 and TRBJ2-7; 8 bases align to TRBD1. Germline V lookup: CDR1 SNHLY, CDR2 FYNNEI. This CDR3 has 15 residues. Trimming took 4 bases from V and 1 from J; bases not matched to a gene: 6. The CDR3 region is CASSVSRTGSYEQYF. In DNA form, the CDR3 reads TGTGCCAGCAGTGTTTCTCGGACAGGGTCCTACGAGCAGTACTTC.

The chain uses TRBV7-9 and TRBJ2-1, with 9 bases that match TRBD2. CDR1 and CDR2 from the germline V gene are SEHNR and FQNEAQ (reference sequence). The CDR3 loop spans 15 amino acids. After removal of 4 bases from V and 6 bases from J, the junction contained 7 bases not matched to a gene. CDR3 in DNA: TGTGCCAGCAGCTCCAGCGGGAGGAGTGGCAATGAGCAGTTCTTC. Translated, it gives CASSSSGRSGNEQFF. Full variable domain (missing parts from reference TRBV7-9 and TRBJ2-1): DTGVSQNPRHKITKRGQNVTFRCDPISEHNRLYWYRQTLGQGPEFLTYFQNEAQLEKSRLLSDRFSAERPKGSFSTLEIQRTEQGDSAMYLCASSSSGRSGNEQFFGPGTRLTVL.

A single count supports this clone. The V and J genes are TRBV9 and TRBJ2-7; 8 bases line up with TRBD1. Per the germline V gene, CDR1 is SGDLS and CDR2 is YYNGEE. The CDR3 runs to 14 residues. V lost 3 bases, J lost 5 bases, and 7 bases stayed unmatched. The CDR3 spells CASSATGVLDEQYF. The CDR3 nucleotides read TGTGCCAGCAGCGCGACAGGGGTGTTGGACGAGCAGTACTTC.

The gene calls are TRBV30 and TRBJ2-3, with 9 bases aligning to TRBD1. Trimming took 0 bases from V and 6 from J; bases not matched to a gene: 10. The CDR3 is made up of 16 amino acids. CDR1 GTSNPN and CDR2 SVGIG come from the germline V gene (reference sequence). As DNA, the CDR3 is TGTGCCTGGAGTGTTAGGGACAGGGACTTTTTGGATACGCAGTATTTT. Amino acids: CAWSVRDRDFLDTQYF. The whole variable domain, filled in from reference TRBV30 and TRBJ2-3, reads SQTIHQWPATLVQPVGSPLSLECTVEGTSNPNLYWYRQAAGRGLQLLFYSVGIGQISSEVPQNLSASRPQDRQFILSSKKLLLSDSGFYLCAWSVRDRDFLDTQYFGPGTRLTVL.

This clone was picked up one time. The V gene is TRBV30, the J gene TRBJ1-1, with 8 bases lining up with TRBD1. Germline V gene data show CDR1 as GTSNPN and CDR2 as SVGIG (reference sequence). Germline trimming cut 8 bases from V and 0 bases from J; bases unmatched to any gene: 5. The CDR3 contains 13 residues. The CDR3 coding sequence is TGTGCCGGGACAGGTGGAATGAACACTGAAGCTTTCTTT. As protein: CAGTGGMNTEAFF. Variable domain in full (rest from reference TRBV30 and TRBJ1-1): SQTIHQWPATLVQPVGSPLSLECTVEGTSNPNLYWYRQAAGRGLQLLFYSVGIGQISSEVPQNLSASRPQDRQFILSSKKLLLSDSGFYLCAGTGGMNTEAFFGQGTRLTVV.

The V call is TRBV6-5, the J call TRBJ2-7; 7 bases fit TRBD1. The length of the CDR3 is 14 residues. Germline V gene lookup returns CDR1 MNHEY and CDR2 SVGAGI. After removal of 5 bases from V and 2 bases from J, the junction contained 6 bases not matched to a gene. CDR3: CASSRAGGTYEQYF. CDR3 coding DNA: TGTGCCAGCAGTCGGGCAGGGGGTACCTACGAGCAGTACTTC.

This sequence joins TRBV29-1 and TRBJ1-1; D remains unclear. Germline V gene data show CDR1 as SQVTM and CDR2 as ANQGSEA. V shed 4 bases and J shed 0 bases, with 12 bases lying between them. This CDR3 comprises 14 residues. CDR3: CSVAQRDLNTEAFF. The DNA for the CDR3 is TGCAGCGTTGCCCAGCGGGATTTGAACACTGAAGCTTTCTTT.

The rearrangement joins TRBV6-5 to TRBJ2-2, with TRBD2 matching over 9 bases. The CDR3 runs to 16 residues. The V gene end was trimmed by 3 bases and the J gene end by 1 base; junction bases not matched to a gene: 3. The germline V gene encodes CDR1 MNHEY and CDR2 SVGAGI. CDR3 region: CASSYSGSGNTGELFF. The DNA of the CDR3 is TGTGCCAGCAGTTATAGCGGGAGTGGGAACACCGGGGAGCTGTTTTTT.

The V call is TRBV28, the J call TRBJ2-4; D gene uncertain. Germline V lookup: CDR1 MDHEN, CDR2 SYDVKM. V lost 5 bases and J lost 0, with 14 bases in between. The CDR3 spans 16 residues. DNA of the CDR3: TGTGCCAGCAGTCGCGGCGGATCTATAGCCAAAAACATTCAGTACTTC. It specifies CASSRGGSIAKNIQYF.

This chain links TRBV6-5 with TRBJ2-5, with 8 nucleotides matching TRBD1. Judging by the DNA end, TRBJ2-7 fits better; the J call may be wrong. From germline, CDR1 is MNHEY and CDR2 SVGAGI. The CDR3 extends over 14 amino acids. The CDR3 nucleotides are TGTGCCAGCAGTTACTACAGGGGGTTCCACGAGCAGTACTTC. Amino acid sequence: CASSYYRGFHEQYF.

The chain joins TRBV10-2 to TRBJ2-2; D may be TRBD2 (6 bases). The CDR3 length is 16 residues. Trimming took 6 bases from V and 0 from J, leaving 14 bases between them. Germline V gene lookup returns CDR1 WSHSY and CDR2 SAAADI. Here the CDR3 reads CASRGAGLPNTGELFF. The CDR3 bases are TGCGCCAGCAGAGGAGCAGGACTACCGAACACCGGGGAGCTGTTTTTT.

This clone is a singleton in its sample. The rearrangement joins TRBV4-1 to TRBJ1-6, with D tentatively TRBD1 (6 bases). The CDR3 length is 15 residues. CDR1 is MGHRA and CDR2 is YSYEKL in the germline V gene. Trimming took 4 bases from V and 7 from J, leaving 14 bases between them. In nucleotides, the CDR3 is TGCGCCAGCAGCCGAGATGGACAGAGCAATTCACCCCTCCACTTT. It translates to CASSRDGQSNSPLHF.

This rearrangement joins TRBV4-1 to TRBJ2-3; possible D gene TRBD2, 6 bases. The CDR3 is 18 residues long. The ends were cut back, 4 bases at V and 3 bases at J, with 23 bases in the middle. The germline gives CDR1 MGHRA, CDR2 YSYEKL. The CDR3 loop is CASSRVLAAREVTDTQYF. The DNA of the CDR3 is TGCGCCAGCAGCCGGGTCTTAGCGGCGAGGGAGGTGACAGATACGCAGTATTTT.

The V call is TRBV21-1, the J call TRBJ2-7; the D call of TRBD1 is as the table states it, not checked on the DNA. TRBV21-1 constitutes a pseudogene. This CDR3 spans 14 amino acids. The chain's CDR3 is CASSNRGRAYEQYF. The CDR3, as DNA: TGTGCCAGCAGCAATCGAGGCAGGGCCTACGAGCAGTACTTC.

The V gene is TRBV11-3, the J gene TRBJ1-2, with 10 bases aligning to TRBD1. The germline V gene encodes CDR1 SGHNT and CDR2 YENEEA. V gave up 3 bases and J gave up 5 bases; unmatched junction bases: 3. There are 14 residues in the CDR3. The CDR3 DNA sequence: TGTGCCAGCAGCTTCCGGGACAGGGGATATGGCTACACCTTC. This codes for CASSFRDRGYGYTF.

In this sample, this clone turned up once. The chain employs TRBV19 and TRBJ2-2, with D possibly being TRBD2 (7 bases). V gave up 1 base and J gave up 6 bases, with 12 bases separating them. The CDR3 is 15 amino acids. Germline V gene sequence: CDR1 LNHDA, CDR2 SQIVND (reference sequence). The CDR3 protein is CASSIGSGGPGELFF. For the CDR3, the DNA is TGTGCCAGTAGTATAGGGTCCGGGGGGCCCGGGGAGCTGTTTTTT.

The V and J genes are TRBV6-1 and TRBJ2-3; 7 bases are a match to TRBD2. The CDR3 consists of 17 residues. Losses at the gene ends were 4 bases for V and 3 bases for J; bases not matched to a gene: 13. Germline assignment: CDR1 MNHNS and CDR2 SASEGT. Here the CDR3 DNA reads TGTGCCAGCAGTGCTACGATAACGGACGGGGGGACAGATACGCAGTATTTT. Translation gives CASSATITDGGTDTQYF.

This clone was seen more than once but under ten times. The rearrangement links TRBV4-1 to TRBJ1-1; 8 bases line up with TRBD1. Per germline, CDR1 MGHRA and CDR2 YSYEKL. The CDR3 loop spans 15 amino acids. Losses at the gene ends were 1 base for V and 4 bases for J; bases not matched to a gene: 5. The DNA for the CDR3 is TGCGCCAGCAGCCAAGCCGGGACAGGCGGCACTGAAGCTTTCTTT. Protein: CASSQAGTGGTEAFF.

The rearrangement joins TRBV10-3 to TRBJ2-3; D call uncertain. The CDR3 extends over 12 amino acids. CDR1 and CDR2 (germline): ENHRY, SYGVKD. V was clipped by 6 bases and J by 3 bases, with 7 bases between them. The CDR3 region has the DNA TGTGCCATCAGGAGAGAAACAGATACGCAGTATTTT. Encoded protein: CAIRRETDTQYF.

This clone was observed a handful of times. The chain links TRBV5-1 to TRBJ2-5, with unresolved D. The CDR3 contains 12 residues. CDR1 is SGHRS, CDR2 YFSETQ, per germline. V dropped 1 base and J dropped 5 bases, with 6 bases sitting between them. In DNA, the CDR3 is TGCGCCAGCAGCTTGTCACAGGAGACCCAGTACTTC. This translates into CASSLSQETQYF.

The chain uses TRBV25-1 and TRBJ1-2; D might be TRBD1 (6 bases). This CDR3 has 12 amino acids. Trimming pared 3 bases from V and 8 bases from J, leaving 10 bases between. Germline loops: CDR1 MGHDK, CDR2 SYGVNS. This chain's CDR3 is CASSEGARGYTF. Written as DNA, the CDR3 is TGTGCCAGCAGTGAGGGGGCGCGGGGCTACACCTTC.

This clone has more than one count but fewer than ten. V usage is TRBV6-5 and J usage is TRBJ2-2, with no clear D. CDR1 and CDR2 (germline): MNHEY, SVGAGI. The CDR3 consists of 13 residues. With 5 bases removed from V and 8 bases from J, the gap between germline ends came to 12 bases. The CDR3 DNA sequence: TGTGCCAGCAGTCGTATGGGCCGTGGGGAGCTGTTTTTT. Protein product: CASSRMGRGELFF.

With respect to this clone: Relative to the germline gene, one junction end is altered; a read error may explain this. The sample holds other DNA sequences that translate to the same CDR3. This sequence joins TRBV25-1 and TRBJ2-7, with 7 bases matching TRBD1. The CDR3 has 14 amino acids. Germline lookup yields CDR1 MGHDK and CDR2 SYGVNS. The DNA for the CDR3 is TGTGCCAGCAGCGGAGGACAGGAAAGCTACGAGCAGTATTTC. Its translation: CASSGGQESYEQYF.

The chain uses TRBV19 and TRBJ2-3; tentative D call: TRBD1 (6 bases). In germline, CDR1 is LNHDA, CDR2 SQIVND (reference sequence). Trimming stripped 1 base from V and 4 bases from J, with 21 bases between. The CDR3 is 18 amino acids. The CDR3 DNA follows: TGTGCCAGTAGTATAGTGATCGGTCAGGGGCTTTTCGCAGATACGCAGTATTTT. As protein: CASSIVIGQGLFADTQYF.

V gene TRBV6-5 combines with J gene TRBJ2-3; 9 nucleotides match TRBD2. Germline V CDR1 and CDR2: MNHEY, SVGAGI. This CDR3 has 15 residues. Germline trimming cut 4 bases from V and 7 bases from J; bases unmatched to any gene: 9. Here the CDR3 reads CASSSPAGGPHTQYF. The CDR3 region has the DNA TGTGCCAGCAGTTCCCCCGCGGGAGGGCCACATACGCAGTATTTT.